What follows are 22 T cell receptor beta chains derived from one specimen sequenced in a study of T cells in women clearing cervical HPV infection. Some clones are missing from TCRdb's copy, which holds only in-frame ones; the method was immunoSEQ multiplex PCR. This sample's table reports roughly 21,000 clones. Sequenced material: blood buffy coat. Every receptor here comes from a woman between 18 and 69 years old with a cervical HPV16 infection that either progressed to CIN3+ or cleared (not recorded which).

About this clone itself: The CDR3 goes on 3 residues after the read ends, and that part is filled in from the germline J gene. The chain uses TRBV15 and TRBJ2-5; possibly TRBD2 for D (5 bases). The germline gives CDR1 LNHNV, CDR2 YYDKDF (reference sequence). Trimming shortened V by 0 bases and J by 1 base, and 9 bases separated the two germline ends. This CDR3 region has 15 residues. The covered CDR3 bases are TGTGCCACCAGCAGAGACGGGGATTTCCAAGAGACC. It codes for CATSRDGDFQET. The CDR3, in full, reads CATSRDGDFQETQYF.

About this clone itself: The read terminates 3 residues ahead of where the CDR3 ends, so the germline J gene completes it. The V and J genes are TRBV2 and TRBJ2-7; D unresolved. This CDR3 is 11 amino acids long. Trimming pared 2 bases from V and 6 bases from J, leaving 5 bases between. CDR1 SNHLY and CDR2 FYNNEI come from the germline V gene. The chain's CDR3 is CASSEFSEQYF. The covered CDR3 bases are TGTGCCAGCAGTGAATTTAGCGAG.

Its frequency marks this clone as medium-sized. Read coverage stops 3 residues before the CDR3 terminus; the germline J gene supplies the remainder. V and J are TRBV18 and TRBJ2-3, with 8 bases aligning to TRBD1. The V gene end was trimmed by 6 bases and the J gene end by 2 bases; junction bases not matched to a gene: 10. The length of the CDR3 is 16 residues. Germline lookup yields CDR1 KGHSH and CDR2 LQKENI. CDR3 DNA (partial): TGTGCCAGCTCCTCGCTGCGGACAGGGTACACAGATACG. Protein product: CASSSLRTGYTDT. The complete CDR3 reads CASSSLRTGYTDTQYF. The full variable domain, in which reference TRBV18 and TRBJ2-3 provide the parts outside the CDR3, is NAGVMQNPRHLVRRRGQEARLRCSPMKGHSHVYWYRQLPEEGLKFMVYLQKENIIDESGMPKERFSAEFPKEGPSILRIQQVVRGDSAAYFCASSSLRTGYTDTQYFGPGTRLTVL.

About this clone itself: The CDR3 goes on 3 residues after the read ends, and that part is filled in from the germline J gene. This chain joins TRBV19 and TRBJ2-1; 9 nucleotides align to TRBD2. Trimming at V came to 7 bases and at J to 7 bases, leaving 5 bases not matched to a gene. Germline CDR1 LNHDA, CDR2 SQIVND (reference sequence). The CDR3 totals 13 residues. The CDR3 DNA, read in part, is TGTGCCAGTATGGGGCTAGCGGGAAATGAG. Translation gives CASMGLAGNE. In full, the CDR3 reads CASMGLAGNEQFF.

For this clone: The read comes to an end 3 residues before the CDR3 does, leaving the germline J gene to fill in the end. This chain connects TRBV6-1 to TRBJ2-7, with D unresolved. Germline V CDR1 and CDR2: MNHNS, SASEGT. This CDR3 is 14 amino acids long. The V gene lost 1 base and the J gene lost 5 bases, with 12 bases spanning the gap. The CDR3 is CASSEVVLFHEQYF. The covered CDR3 bases are TGTGCCAGCAGTGAAGTGGTACTGTTCCACGAG.

Notes on this clone: Read sequence stops 3 residues before the CDR3 end, and the germline J gene provides the missing end. The rearrangement uses TRBV20-1 and TRBJ2-5; 12 nucleotides line up with TRBD2. V lost 3 bases, J lost 2 bases, and 10 bases stayed unmatched. Germline lookup yields CDR1 DFQATT and CDR2 SNEGSKA (reference sequence). The CDR3 consists of 17 residues. CDR3 residues: CSARGTSGRSAQETQYF. The CDR3 DNA, read in part, is TGCAGTGCTAGGGGAACTAGCGGGAGGAGTGCGCAAGAGACC.

About this clone: The sequence runs out 3 residues before the end of the CDR3; the remainder is reconstructed from the germline J gene. The V call is TRBV18, the J call TRBJ1-2; D uncertain. The germline V gene encodes CDR1 KGHSH and CDR2 LQKENI. The CDR3 covers 18 residues. The CDR3 region is CASSPLSSGRGGTDTYTF. Incomplete CDR3 DNA: TGTGCCAGCTCACCACTTTCTAGCGGGAGAGGTGGCACAGATACC.

A note on this clone: The read finishes 3 residues shy of the CDR3 end, and the germline J gene is used to complete it. The chain joins TRBV20-1 to TRBJ1-6, with D perhaps matching TRBD1 (6 bases). V shed 3 bases and J shed 9 bases, with 6 bases lying between them. Germline V gene sequence: CDR1 DFQATT, CDR2 SNEGSKA (reference sequence). The CDR3 has 11 amino acids. CDR3 protein: CSASRGSPLHF. Incomplete CDR3 DNA: TGCAGTGCTAGCAGGGGTTCACCC.

About this clone: The observed sequence ends 3 residues before the CDR3 terminus, with the missing tail filled in from the germline J gene. The chain employs TRBV5-4 and TRBJ2-1; 9 bases are a match to TRBD1. The germline gives CDR1 SGHNT, CDR2 YYREEE (reference sequence). V was clipped by 4 bases and J by 4 bases; unmatched bases: 9. The CDR3 runs 16 residues. The DNA read from the CDR3 is TGTGCCAGCAGCGAGGGACAGGGAAGAGTATACAATGAG. It specifies CASSEGQGRVYNE. The CDR3, in full, reads CASSEGQGRVYNEQFF.

As to this clone: The sequenced fragment ends 3 residues before the CDR3 boundary, so the rest is inferred from the germline J gene. The chain carries TRBV5-8 and TRBJ2-7; D is unclear. The CDR3 length is 13 residues. The V end was cut by 10 bases, the J end by 1 base, with 15 bases between. Germline V gives CDR1 SGHTS, CDR2 YDEGEE. The sequenced CDR3 bases are TGTGCCGCGAAGCCCACCTCTTCCTACGAG. Its protein is CAAKPTSSYE. The entire CDR3 is CAAKPTSSYEQYF.

The CDR3 sequence: CASSDQGRPRAFF. The DNA read from the CDR3 is TGTGCCAGCAGTGATCAGGGCCGGCCTAGA. This chain connects TRBV6-1 to TRBJ1-1, with D perhaps TRBD1 (5 bases). The read terminates 3 residues before the CDR3 end, so the remaining end is supplied by the germline J gene. The CDR3 is made up of 13 amino acids. Germline V lookup: CDR1 MNHNS, CDR2 SASEGT.

Points on this clone: The read ends 3 residues shy of where the CDR3 ends; the end is completed using the germline J gene. The chain uses TRBV5-1 and TRBJ2-2; D gene ambiguous. The CDR3 runs to 15 residues. V shed 0 bases and J shed 1 base, with 7 bases lying between them. Germline V gene data show CDR1 as SGHRS and CDR2 as YFSETQ. CDR3 DNA (partial): TGCGCCAGCAGCTTGGCCGTACAGAACACCGGGGAG. It codes for CASSLAVQNTGE. The complete CDR3 sequence is CASSLAVQNTGELFF.

Note on this clone: The read ends 3 residues early relative to the CDR3; the germline J gene fills the gap. The chain couples TRBV5-1 to TRBJ1-1; D might be TRBD1 (6 bases). V was shortened by 0 bases and J by 3 bases, with 9 bases between the two germline ends. Germline V gene lookup returns CDR1 SGHRS and CDR2 YFSETQ. The CDR3 has 14 amino acids. CDR3 bases read: TGCGCCAGCAGCTTGGGAGGACAGCACACTGAA. Its translation: CASSLGGQHTE. The whole CDR3 region reads CASSLGGQHTEAFF.

Comments on this clone: Read sequence stops 3 residues before the CDR3 end, and the germline J gene provides the missing end. This chain connects TRBV5-1 to TRBJ2-1; 7 bases align to TRBD2. This CDR3 has 14 amino acids. From germline, CDR1 is SGHRS and CDR2 YFSETQ. Trimming took 0 bases from V and 5 from J; bases not matched to a gene: 2. The DNA read from the CDR3 is TGCGCCAGCAGCTTGGGACTAGCAGACAATGAG. Amino acids: CASSLGLADNE. The whole CDR3 is CASSLGLADNEQFF.

Details on this clone: The CDR3 end lies 3 residues beyond the end of the read and is filled in from the germline J gene. V is TRBV18 and J is TRBJ1-2; 9 bases line up with TRBD1. Germline assignment: CDR1 KGHSH and CDR2 LQKENI. The CDR3 totals 15 residues. Partial CDR3 DNA: TGTGCCAGCTCACAACGGACAGGGGTTGCTTACGAC. Amino acids: CASSQRTGVAYD. The whole CDR3 sequence is CASSQRTGVAYDYTF.

As concerns this clone: Coverage ceases 3 residues before the CDR3 finishes, and the germline J gene fills in the end. This chain connects TRBV6-1 to TRBJ2-3; D perhaps matches TRBD1 (6 bases). Trimming stripped 1 base from V and 4 bases from J, with 9 bases between. The CDR3 spans 14 residues. Germline CDR1 is MNHNS and CDR2 is SASEGT. CDR3 sequence reads: CASSEGQEADTQYF. The covered CDR3 bases are TGTGCCAGCAGTGAAGGACAGGAAGCAGATACG.

In regard to this clone: From the germline J gene comes the end of the CDR3, since the read stops 3 residues before it. This chain joins TRBV20-1 and TRBJ2-1; D is tentatively TRBD1 or TRBD2 (5 bases each). The CDR3 spans 14 residues. Trimming pared 3 bases from V and 4 bases from J, leaving 13 bases between. Germline CDR1 and CDR2: DFQATT and SNEGSKA (reference sequence). Incomplete CDR3 DNA: TGCAGTGCTAGGGGAGACAGTTTTTACAATGAG. It encodes CSARGDSFYNE. The full CDR3 sequence reads CSARGDSFYNEQFF.

For this clone: The missing CDR3 end, 3 residues past where the read stops, is filled in from the germline J gene. V and J are TRBV2 and TRBJ2-2; perhaps TRBD2 as D (6 bases). The CDR3 length is 13 residues. V was cut by 6 bases and J by 6 bases, with 11 bases left in between. Looked up from germline, CDR1 is SNHLY and CDR2 is FYNNEI. The covered CDR3 bases are TGTGCCAGCAGCGACCGACTAGCCGGGGAG. As protein: CASSDRLAGE. From start to end, the CDR3 is CASSDRLAGELFF.

Turning to this clone: Read sequence stops 3 residues before the CDR3 end, and the germline J gene provides the missing end. The chain carries TRBV20-1 and TRBJ2-7, with 7 bases identical to TRBD2. CDR1 is DFQATT, CDR2 SNEGSKA, per germline (reference sequence). The ends lost 6 bases at V and 2 bases at J; junction bases unmatched: 13. The CDR3 runs to 15 residues. CDR3 bases read: TGCAGTGCCGATCTCTTGGGGGGGGAAGCCTACGAG. Its protein is CSADLLGGEAYE. The full CDR3 sequence reads CSADLLGGEAYEQYF.

As for this clone: The read falls 3 residues short of the CDR3 end, and the missing part is taken from the germline J gene. V and J are TRBV7-9 and TRBJ2-5; possibly TRBD1 for D (5 bases). V was cut by 0 bases and J by 3 bases, with 11 bases left in between. There are 15 residues in the CDR3. Germline V gene data show CDR1 as SEHNR and CDR2 as FQNEAQ (reference sequence). The DNA read from the CDR3 is TGTGCCAGCAGCTTAGCAGGAATCAGGGAAGAGACC. Protein product: CASSLAGIREET. The whole CDR3 protein is CASSLAGIREETQYF.

Concerning this clone: The read terminates 3 residues before the CDR3 end, so the remaining end is supplied by the germline J gene. J is TRBJ2-1 and V is TRBV12-3 or TRBV12-4; TRBD2 matches at 8 bases. This CDR3 comprises 17 residues. J was trimmed by 2 bases and V by 3 bases; bases with no gene match: 9. Here the CDR3 reads CASSLSPVAGPYNEQFF. CDR3 DNA, as far as it was read: TGTGCCAGCAGTTTGAGCCCCGTAGCGGGGCCCTACAATGAG.

As regards this clone: From the germline J gene comes the end of the CDR3, since the read stops 3 residues before it. The V gene is TRBV7-2, the J gene TRBJ2-4; D unclear. CDR3 length: 14 amino acids. The germline V gene has CDR1 SGHTA and CDR2 FQGNSA. V lost 0 bases and J 6 bases, leaving 9 bases between the germline ends. The CDR3 is CASSLAGLTNIQYF. The covered CDR3 bases are TGTGCCAGCAGCTTAGCGGGCCTGACAAACATT. Variable domain in full (rest from reference TRBV7-2 and TRBJ2-4): GAGVSQSPSNKVTEKGKDVELRCDPISGHTALYWYRQSLGQGLEFLIYFQGNSAPDKSGLPSDRFSAERTGGSVSTLTIQRTQQEDSAVYLCASSLAGLTNIQYFGAGTRLSVL.